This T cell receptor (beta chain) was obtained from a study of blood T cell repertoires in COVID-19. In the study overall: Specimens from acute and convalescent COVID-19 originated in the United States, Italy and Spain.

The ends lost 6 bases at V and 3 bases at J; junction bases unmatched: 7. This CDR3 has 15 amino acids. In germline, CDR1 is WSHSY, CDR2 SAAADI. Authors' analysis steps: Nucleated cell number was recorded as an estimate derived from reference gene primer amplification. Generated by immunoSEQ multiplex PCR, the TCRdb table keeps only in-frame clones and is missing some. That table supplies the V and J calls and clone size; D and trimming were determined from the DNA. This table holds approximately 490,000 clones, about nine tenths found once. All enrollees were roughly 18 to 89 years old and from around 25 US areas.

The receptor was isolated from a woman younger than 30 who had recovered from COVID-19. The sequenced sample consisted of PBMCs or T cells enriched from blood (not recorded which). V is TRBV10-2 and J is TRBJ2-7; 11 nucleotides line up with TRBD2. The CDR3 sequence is CASSATSGGDYEQYF. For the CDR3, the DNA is TGCGCCAGCAGCGCCACTAGCGGGGGAGACTACGAGCAGTACTTC.